This record looks at one T cell receptor (beta chain) sequence and its context. Its antigen is still unknown. This sample is part of a study of healthy donors' naive CD4 and CD8 T cells. The study's findings and limits: Naive CD4+ and CD8+ cells reportedly differed in usage of most V and J genes. Negatively charged CDR3s marked CD8+ lineage; positively charged CDR3s marked CD4+ lineage.

TCR libraries were built from roughly 0.5 ug of total RNA by linear amplification. TCRdb independently ran MiXCR on the reads; one entry per CDR3 protein. This table holds approximately 180,000 distinct CDR3 sequences, 74% found once. The clonotype was recovered from a pool of human donors in good health; the sample pools cells from several healthy donors. Sequenced material: naive CD4+ and CD8+ T cells sorted from blood, pooled from several donors.

CDR3 amino acids: CASSQGTSGRSYEQFF. The CDR3 nucleotides are TGCGCCAGCAGCCAAGGGACTAGCGGGAGGAGCTATGAGCAGTTCTTC. The rearrangement links TRBV4-3 to TRBJ2-1; 14 bases line up with TRBD2. V lost 1 base to trimming and J lost 8 bases; unmatched junction nucleotides: 4. This CDR3 spans 16 amino acids. Germline CDR1 and CDR2: LGHNA and YSLEER.